This T cell receptor beta chain appears in the sequencing data of a study of blood T cell repertoires in COVID-19. The wider study: Some COVID-19 samples were acute and others convalescent; all came from the United States, Italy and Spain. The analysed material was cDNA or gDNA that came from T cells, B-cell-depleted T cells, or PBMCs.

In this sample, this clone turned up a few times. Trimming stripped 5 bases from V and 7 bases from J, with 8 bases between. From germline, CDR1 is SGHVS and CDR2 FNYEAQ. This CDR3 has 11 residues. Original handling: For nucleated cells, counts were estimated from reference gene primer amplification. TCRdb keeps only in-frame clones here, not all; method: immunoSEQ multiplex PCR. V and J calls and clone size are those listed in that table; D and trimming were worked out from the DNA. The table includes some 60,000 clones, about 77% detected once. The sequenced sample consisted of peripheral blood. V gene TRBV7-6 combines with J gene TRBJ2-5; D call uncertain. This clonotype was sampled from a human donor in a cohort sampled during active COVID-19. As DNA, the CDR3 is TGTGCCAGCAGCCCCGGGTGGACCCAGTACTTC. Translation: CASSPGWTQYF. The variable domain in full, with the rest retrieved from reference TRBV7-6 and TRBJ2-5, is GAGVSQSPRYKVTKRGQDVALRCDPISGHVSLYWYRQALGQGPEFLTYFNYEAQQDKSGLPNDRFSAERPEGSISTLTIQRTEQRDSAMYRCASSPGWTQYFGPGTRLLVL.